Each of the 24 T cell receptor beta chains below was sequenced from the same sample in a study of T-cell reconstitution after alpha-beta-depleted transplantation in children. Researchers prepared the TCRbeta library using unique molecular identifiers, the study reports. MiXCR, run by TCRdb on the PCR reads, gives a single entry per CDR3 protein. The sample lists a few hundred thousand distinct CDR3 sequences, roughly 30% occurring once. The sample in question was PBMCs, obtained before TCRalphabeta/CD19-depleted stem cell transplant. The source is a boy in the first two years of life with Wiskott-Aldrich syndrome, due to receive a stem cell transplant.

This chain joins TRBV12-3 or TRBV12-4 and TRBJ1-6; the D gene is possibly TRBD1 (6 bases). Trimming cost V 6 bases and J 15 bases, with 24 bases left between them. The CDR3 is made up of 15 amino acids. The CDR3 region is CASSYWDGQGGSLHF. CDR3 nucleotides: TGTGCCAGCAGCTATTGGGACGGGCAAGGGGGAAGCCTCCACTTT.

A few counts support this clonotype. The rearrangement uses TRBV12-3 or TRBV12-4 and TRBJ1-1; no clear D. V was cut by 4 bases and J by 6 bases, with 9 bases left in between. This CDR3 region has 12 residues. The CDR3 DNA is TGTGCCAGCAGTTACGGGCCCTCTGAAGCTTTCTTT. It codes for CASSYGPSEAFF.

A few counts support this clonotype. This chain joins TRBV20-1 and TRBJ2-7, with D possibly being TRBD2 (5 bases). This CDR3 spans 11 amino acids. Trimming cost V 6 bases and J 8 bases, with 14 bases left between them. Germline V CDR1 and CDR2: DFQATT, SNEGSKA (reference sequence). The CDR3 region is CSARIEGKQYF. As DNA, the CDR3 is TGCAGTGCCAGGATTGAGGGAAAGCAGTACTTC.

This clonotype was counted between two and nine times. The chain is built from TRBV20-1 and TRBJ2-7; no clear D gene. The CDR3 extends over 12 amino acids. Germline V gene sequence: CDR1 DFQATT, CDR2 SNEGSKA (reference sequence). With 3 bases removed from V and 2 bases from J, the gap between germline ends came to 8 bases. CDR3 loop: CSARSQTYEQYF. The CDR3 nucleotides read TGCAGTGCTAGGTCCCAGACCTACGAGCAGTACTTC.

CDR3 region: CASSQVPSGNSYNEQFF. CDR3 in DNA: TGCGCCAGCAGCCAAGTTCCCAGCGGAAACTCCTACAATGAGCAGTTCTTC. The rearrangement joins TRBV4-1 to TRBJ2-1, with D possibly matching TRBD2 (5 bases). In germline, CDR1 is MGHRA, CDR2 YSYEKL. V lost 1 base and J 0 bases, leaving 13 bases between the germline ends. This CDR3 spans 17 amino acids.

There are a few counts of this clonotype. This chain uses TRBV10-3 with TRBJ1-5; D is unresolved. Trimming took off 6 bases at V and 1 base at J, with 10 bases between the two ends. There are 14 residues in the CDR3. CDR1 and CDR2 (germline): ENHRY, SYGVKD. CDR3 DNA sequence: TGTGCCATCAGGGGCGCCGGGAGCAATCAGCCCCAGCATTTT. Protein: CAIRGAGSNQPQHF.

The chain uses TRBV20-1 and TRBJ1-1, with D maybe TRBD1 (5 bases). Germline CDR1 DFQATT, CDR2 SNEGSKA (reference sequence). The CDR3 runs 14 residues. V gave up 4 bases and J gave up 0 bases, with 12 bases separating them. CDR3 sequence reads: CSATIDSLNTEAFF. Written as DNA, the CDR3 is TGCAGTGCTACCATCGACAGCTTGAACACTGAAGCTTTCTTT.

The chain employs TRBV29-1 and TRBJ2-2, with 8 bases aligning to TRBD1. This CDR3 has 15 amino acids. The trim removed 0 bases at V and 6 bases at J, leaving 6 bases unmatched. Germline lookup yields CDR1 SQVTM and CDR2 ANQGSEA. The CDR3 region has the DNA TGCAGCGTTGAAGATCGGTGGACAGGGTCCGGGGAGCTGTTTTTT. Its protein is CSVEDRWTGSGELFF.

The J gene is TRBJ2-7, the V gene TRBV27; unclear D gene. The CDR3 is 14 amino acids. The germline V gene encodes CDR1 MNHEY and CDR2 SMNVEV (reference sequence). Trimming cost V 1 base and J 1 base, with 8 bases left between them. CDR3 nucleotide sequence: TGTGCCAGCAGTTTATTTGCCAGATCCTACGAGCAGTACTTC. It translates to CASSLFARSYEQYF.

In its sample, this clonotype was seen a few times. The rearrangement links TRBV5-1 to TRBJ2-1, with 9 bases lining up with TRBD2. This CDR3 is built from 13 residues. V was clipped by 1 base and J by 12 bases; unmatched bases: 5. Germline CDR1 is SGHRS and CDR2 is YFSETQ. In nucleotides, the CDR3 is TGCGCCAGCAGCTTGATACTAGCGGGTTTGCAGTTCTTC. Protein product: CASSLILAGLQFF.

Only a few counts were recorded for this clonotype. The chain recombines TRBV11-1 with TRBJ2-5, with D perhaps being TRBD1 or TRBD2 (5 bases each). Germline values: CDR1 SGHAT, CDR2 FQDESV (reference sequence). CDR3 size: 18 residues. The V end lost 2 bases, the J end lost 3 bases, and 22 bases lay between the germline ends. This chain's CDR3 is CASSLPTGGSNHKETQYF. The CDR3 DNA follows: TGTGCCAGCAGCTTACCGACTGGGGGTTCTAATCACAAAGAGACCCAGTACTTC.

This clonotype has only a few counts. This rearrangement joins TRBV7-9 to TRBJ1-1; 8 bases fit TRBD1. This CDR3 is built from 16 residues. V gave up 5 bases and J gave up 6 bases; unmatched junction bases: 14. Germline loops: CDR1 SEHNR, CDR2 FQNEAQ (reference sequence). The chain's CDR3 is CASSDVRQGFSSEAFF. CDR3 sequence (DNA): TGTGCCAGCAGCGACGTTCGACAGGGGTTTTCATCTGAAGCTTTCTTT.

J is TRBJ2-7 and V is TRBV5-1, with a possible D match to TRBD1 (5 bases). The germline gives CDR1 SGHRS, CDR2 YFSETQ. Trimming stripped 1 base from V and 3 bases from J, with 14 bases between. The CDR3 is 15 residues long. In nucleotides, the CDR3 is TGCGCCAGCAGCTTGATCTGGCAGGGCCTCTACGAGCAGTACTTC. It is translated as CASSLIWQGLYEQYF.

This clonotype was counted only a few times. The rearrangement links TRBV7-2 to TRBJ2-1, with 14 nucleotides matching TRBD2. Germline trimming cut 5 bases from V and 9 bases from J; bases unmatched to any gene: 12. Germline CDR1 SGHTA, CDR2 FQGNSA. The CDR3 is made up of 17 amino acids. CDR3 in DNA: TGTGCCAGCAGCCTGGAGGGGACTAGCGGGAGTTTAAGTGAGCAGTTCTTC. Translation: CASSLEGTSGSLSEQFF.

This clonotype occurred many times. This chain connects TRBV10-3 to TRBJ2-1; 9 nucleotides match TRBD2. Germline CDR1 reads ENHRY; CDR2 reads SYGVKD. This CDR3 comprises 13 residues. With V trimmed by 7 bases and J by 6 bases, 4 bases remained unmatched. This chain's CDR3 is CAITAAGGNEQFF. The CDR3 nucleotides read TGTGCCATCACGGCAGCGGGAGGCAATGAGCAGTTCTTC.

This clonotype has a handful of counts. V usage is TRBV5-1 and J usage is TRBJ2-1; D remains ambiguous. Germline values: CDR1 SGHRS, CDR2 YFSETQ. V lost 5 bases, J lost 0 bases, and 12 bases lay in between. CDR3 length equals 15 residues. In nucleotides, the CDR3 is TGCGCCAGCAGAAGAACAGTTTTCTCCTACAATGAGCAGTTCTTC. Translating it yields CASRRTVFSYNEQFF.

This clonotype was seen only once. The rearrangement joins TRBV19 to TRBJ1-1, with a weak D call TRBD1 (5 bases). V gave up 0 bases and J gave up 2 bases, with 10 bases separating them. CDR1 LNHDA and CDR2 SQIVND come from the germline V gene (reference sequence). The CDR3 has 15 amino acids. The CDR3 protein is CASSIDHDSNTEAFF. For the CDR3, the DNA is TGTGCCAGTAGTATAGATCATGACAGTAACACTGAAGCTTTCTTT.

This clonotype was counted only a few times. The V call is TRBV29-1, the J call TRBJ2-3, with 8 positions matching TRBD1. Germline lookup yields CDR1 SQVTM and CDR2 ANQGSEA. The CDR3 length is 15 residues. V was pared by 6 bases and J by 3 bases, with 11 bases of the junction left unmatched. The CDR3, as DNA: TGCAGCGTAACAGGGGGGACTTTACGGACAGATACGCAGTATTTT. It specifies CSVTGGTLRTDTQYF.

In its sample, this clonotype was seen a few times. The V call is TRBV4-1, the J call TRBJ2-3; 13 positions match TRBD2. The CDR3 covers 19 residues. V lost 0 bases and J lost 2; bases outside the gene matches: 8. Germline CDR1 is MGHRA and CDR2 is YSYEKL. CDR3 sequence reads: CASSQDLLGLAGVTDTQYF. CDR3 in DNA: TGCGCCAGCAGCCAAGATCTTTTAGGACTAGCGGGAGTCACAGATACGCAGTATTTT.

Here the CDR3 reads CASSLVSLAGGPHTQYF. The CDR3, as DNA: TGTGCCAGCAGTTTAGTCTCACTAGCGGGAGGGCCTCATACGCAGTATTTT. The chain links TRBV28 to TRBJ2-3, with 13 bases lining up with TRBD2. The CDR3 runs 17 residues. V lost 2 bases and J lost 7; bases outside the gene matches: 9. Germline assignment: CDR1 MDHEN and CDR2 SYDVKM.

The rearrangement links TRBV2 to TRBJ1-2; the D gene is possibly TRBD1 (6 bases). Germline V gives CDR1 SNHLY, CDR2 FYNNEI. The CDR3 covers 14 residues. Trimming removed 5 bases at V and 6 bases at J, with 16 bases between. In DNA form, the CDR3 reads TGTGCCAGCAGTAACGCCAGGGACATCAATGGCTACACCTTC. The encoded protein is CASSNARDINGYTF.

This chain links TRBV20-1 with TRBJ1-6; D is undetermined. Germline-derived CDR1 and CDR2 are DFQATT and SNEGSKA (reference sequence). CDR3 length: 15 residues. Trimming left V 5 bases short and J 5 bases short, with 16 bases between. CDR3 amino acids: CSAPDMSGNNSPLHF. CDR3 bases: TGCAGTGCTCCTGATATGTCGGGAAATAATTCACCCCTCCACTTT.

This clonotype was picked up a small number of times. CDR3 loop: CASILSYNSPLHF. The CDR3 DNA sequence: TGTGCCAGCATTCTATCCTATAATTCACCCCTCCACTTT. The gene calls are TRBV6-1 and TRBJ1-6; the D is unclear. This CDR3 contains 13 residues. Germline V CDR1 and CDR2: MNHNS, SASEGT. Trimming pared 7 bases from V and 1 base from J, leaving 5 bases between.

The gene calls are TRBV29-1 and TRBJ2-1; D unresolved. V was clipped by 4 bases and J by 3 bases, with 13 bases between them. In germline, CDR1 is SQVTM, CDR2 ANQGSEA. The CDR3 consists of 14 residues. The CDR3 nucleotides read TGCAGCGTTGGGGCCTCATCTCACTACAATGAGCAGTTCTTC. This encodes CSVGASSHYNEQFF.